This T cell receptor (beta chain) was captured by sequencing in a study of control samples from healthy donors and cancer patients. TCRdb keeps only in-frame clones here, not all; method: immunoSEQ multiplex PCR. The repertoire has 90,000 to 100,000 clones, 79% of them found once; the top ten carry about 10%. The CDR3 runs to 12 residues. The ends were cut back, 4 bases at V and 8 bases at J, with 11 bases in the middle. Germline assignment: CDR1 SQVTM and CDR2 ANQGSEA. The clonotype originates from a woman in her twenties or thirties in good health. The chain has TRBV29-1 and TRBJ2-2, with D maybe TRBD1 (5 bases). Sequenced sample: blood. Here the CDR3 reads CSVAQGRGELFF. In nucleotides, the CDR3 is TGCAGCGTTGCCCAGGGAAGGGGGGAGCTGTTTTTT.